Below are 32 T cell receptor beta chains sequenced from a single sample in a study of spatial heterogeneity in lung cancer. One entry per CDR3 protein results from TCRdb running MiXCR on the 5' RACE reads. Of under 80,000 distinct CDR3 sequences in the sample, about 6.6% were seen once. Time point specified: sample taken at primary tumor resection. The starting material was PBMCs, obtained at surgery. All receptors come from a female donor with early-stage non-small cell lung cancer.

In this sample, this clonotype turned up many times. In DNA, the CDR3 is TGTGCCAGCAGTACCCACAGGGGGAACTACGAGCAGTACGTC. Translating it yields CASSTHRGNYEQYV. The chain couples TRBV28 to TRBJ2-7; 8 positions match TRBD1. The J segment lost 3 bases and the V segment lost 5 bases, leaving 6 bases of the junction unmatched. From germline, CDR1 is MDHEN and CDR2 SYDVKM. The CDR3 runs 14 residues.

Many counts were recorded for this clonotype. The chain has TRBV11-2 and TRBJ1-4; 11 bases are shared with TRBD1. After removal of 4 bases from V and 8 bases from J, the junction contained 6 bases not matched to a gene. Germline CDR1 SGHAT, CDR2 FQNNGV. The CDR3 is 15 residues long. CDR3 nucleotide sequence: TGTGCCAGCAGCTCCCGGGACAGGGGGTACGAAAAACTGTTTTTT. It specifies CASSSRDRGYEKLFF.

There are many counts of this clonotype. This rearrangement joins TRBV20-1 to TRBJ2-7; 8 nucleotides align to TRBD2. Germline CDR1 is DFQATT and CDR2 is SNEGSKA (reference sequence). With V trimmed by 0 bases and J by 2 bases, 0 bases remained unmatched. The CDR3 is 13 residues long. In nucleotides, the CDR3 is TGCAGTGCTAGAGACGGGAGGGCCTACGAGCAGTACTTC. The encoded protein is CSARDGRAYEQYF.

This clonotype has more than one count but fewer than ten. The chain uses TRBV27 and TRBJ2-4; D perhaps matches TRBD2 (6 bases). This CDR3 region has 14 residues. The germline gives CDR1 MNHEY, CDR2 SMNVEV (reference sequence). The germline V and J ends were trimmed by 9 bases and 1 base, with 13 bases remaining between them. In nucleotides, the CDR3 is TGTGCCAGTGGTTCCCGGGAGGCCAAAAACATTCAGTACTTC. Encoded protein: CASGSREAKNIQYF.

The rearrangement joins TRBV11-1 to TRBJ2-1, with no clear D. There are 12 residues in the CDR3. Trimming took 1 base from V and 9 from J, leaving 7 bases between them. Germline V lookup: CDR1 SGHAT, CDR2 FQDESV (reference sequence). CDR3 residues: CASSLVSSEQFF. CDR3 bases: TGTGCCAGCAGCTTAGTTAGCAGTGAGCAGTTCTTC. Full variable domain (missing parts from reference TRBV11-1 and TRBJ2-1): EAEVAQSPRYKITEKSQAVAFWCDPISGHATLYWYRQILGQGPELLVQFQDESVVDDSQLPKDRFSAERLKGVDSTLKIQPAELGDSAMYLCASSLVSSEQFFGPGTRLTVL.

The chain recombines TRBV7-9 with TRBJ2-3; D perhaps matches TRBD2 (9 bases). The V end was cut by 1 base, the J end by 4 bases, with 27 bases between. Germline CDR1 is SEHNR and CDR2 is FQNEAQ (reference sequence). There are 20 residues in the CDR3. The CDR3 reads CASSLDPGGVLAGFADTQYF. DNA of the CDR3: TGTGCCAGCAGCTTAGACCCAGGGGGCGTCCTAGCGGGATTCGCAGATACGCAGTATTTT.

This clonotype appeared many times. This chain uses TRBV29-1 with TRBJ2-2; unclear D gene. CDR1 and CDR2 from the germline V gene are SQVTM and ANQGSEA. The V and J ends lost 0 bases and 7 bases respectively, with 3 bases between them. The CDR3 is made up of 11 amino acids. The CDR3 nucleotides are TGCAGCGTTGAAGAGGGCGGGGAGCTGTTTTTT. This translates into CSVEEGGELFF.

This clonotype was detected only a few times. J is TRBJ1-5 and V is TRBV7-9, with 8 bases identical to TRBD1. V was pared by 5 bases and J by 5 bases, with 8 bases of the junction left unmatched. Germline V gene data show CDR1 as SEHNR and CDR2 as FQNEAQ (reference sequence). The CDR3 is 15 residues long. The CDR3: CASSHGQGVYQPQHF. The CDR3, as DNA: TGTGCCAGCAGCCACGGACAGGGCGTTTATCAGCCCCAGCATTTT.

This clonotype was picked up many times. The CDR3 is CASTGQGRQETQYF. The CDR3 nucleotides are TGTGCCAGCACAGGACAGGGACGACAAGAGACCCAGTACTTC. The chain joins TRBV6-5 to TRBJ2-5; TRBD1 aligns across 8 bases. There are 14 residues in the CDR3. The germline gives CDR1 MNHEY, CDR2 SVGAGI. Trimming cost V 7 bases and J 2 bases; bases outside gene matches: 6.

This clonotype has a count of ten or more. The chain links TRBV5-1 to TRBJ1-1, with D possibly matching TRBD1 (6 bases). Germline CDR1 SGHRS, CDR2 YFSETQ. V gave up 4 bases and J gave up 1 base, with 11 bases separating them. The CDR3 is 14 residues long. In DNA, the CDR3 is TGCGCCAGCAGCCCTGGGGGGGCGAACACTGAAGCTTTCTTT. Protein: CASSPGGANTEAFF.

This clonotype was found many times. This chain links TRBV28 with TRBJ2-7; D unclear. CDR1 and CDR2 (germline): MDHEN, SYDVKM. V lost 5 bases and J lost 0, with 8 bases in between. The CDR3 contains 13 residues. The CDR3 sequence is CASSLQNSYEQYF. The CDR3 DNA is TGTGCCAGCAGTCTACAGAACTCCTACGAGCAGTACTTC.

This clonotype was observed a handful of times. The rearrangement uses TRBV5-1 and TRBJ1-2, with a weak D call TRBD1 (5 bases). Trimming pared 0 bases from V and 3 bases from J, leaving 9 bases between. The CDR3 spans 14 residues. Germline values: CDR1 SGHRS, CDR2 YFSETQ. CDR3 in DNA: TGCGCCAGCAGCTTGGACAGGTTCTACTATGGCTACACCTTC. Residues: CASSLDRFYYGYTF.

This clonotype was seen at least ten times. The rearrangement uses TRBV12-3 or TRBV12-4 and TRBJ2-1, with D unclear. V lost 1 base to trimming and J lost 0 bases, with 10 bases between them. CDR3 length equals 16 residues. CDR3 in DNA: TGTGCCAGCAGTTTAGGACTGGCCAGCTCCTACAATGAGCAGTTCTTC. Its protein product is CASSLGLASSYNEQFF.

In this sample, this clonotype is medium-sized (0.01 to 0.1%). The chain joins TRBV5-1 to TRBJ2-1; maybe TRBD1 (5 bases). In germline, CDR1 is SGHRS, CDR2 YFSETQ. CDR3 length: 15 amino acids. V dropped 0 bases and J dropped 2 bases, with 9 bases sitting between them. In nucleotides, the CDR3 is TGCGCCAGCAGCTTGGCCCAGGGAACCTACAATGAGCAGTTCTTC. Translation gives CASSLAQGTYNEQFF.

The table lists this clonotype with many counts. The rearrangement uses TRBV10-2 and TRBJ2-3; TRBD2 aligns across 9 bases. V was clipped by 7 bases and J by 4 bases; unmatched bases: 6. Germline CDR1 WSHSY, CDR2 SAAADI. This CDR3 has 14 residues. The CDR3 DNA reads TGCGCCAGCAAAGGCGGGAGGGCGGCAGATACGCAGTATTTT. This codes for CASKGGRAADTQYF.

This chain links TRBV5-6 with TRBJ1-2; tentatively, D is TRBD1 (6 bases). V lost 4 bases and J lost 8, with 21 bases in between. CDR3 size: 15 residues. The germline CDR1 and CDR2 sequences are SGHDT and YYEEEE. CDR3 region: CASSLAWRGAFGYTF. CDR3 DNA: TGTGCCAGCAGCCTCGCTTGGCGGGGGGCCTTCGGCTACACCTTC.

CDR3 DNA sequence: TGCAGCGTTGAAGAAGGGCGACTTAACACCGGGGAGCTGTTTTTT. Encoded protein: CSVEEGRLNTGELFF. The V call is TRBV29-1, the J call TRBJ2-2; D unclear. The V and J ends lost 0 bases and 2 bases respectively, with 10 bases between them. This CDR3 contains 15 residues. CDR1 and CDR2 (germline): SQVTM, ANQGSEA.

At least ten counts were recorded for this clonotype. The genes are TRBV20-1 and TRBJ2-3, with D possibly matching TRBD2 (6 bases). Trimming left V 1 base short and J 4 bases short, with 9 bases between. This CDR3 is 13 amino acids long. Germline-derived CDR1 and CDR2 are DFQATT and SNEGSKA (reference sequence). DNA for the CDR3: TGCAGTGCTAGAGGGGACTTAGCAGATACGCAGTATTTT. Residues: CSARGDLADTQYF.

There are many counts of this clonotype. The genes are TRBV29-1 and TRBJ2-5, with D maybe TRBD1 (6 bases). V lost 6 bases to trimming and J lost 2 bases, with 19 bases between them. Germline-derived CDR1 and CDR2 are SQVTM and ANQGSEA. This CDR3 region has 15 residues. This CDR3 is CSVMPLGAGQETQYF. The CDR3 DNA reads TGCAGCGTCATGCCCTTGGGGGCAGGTCAAGAGACCCAGTACTTC.

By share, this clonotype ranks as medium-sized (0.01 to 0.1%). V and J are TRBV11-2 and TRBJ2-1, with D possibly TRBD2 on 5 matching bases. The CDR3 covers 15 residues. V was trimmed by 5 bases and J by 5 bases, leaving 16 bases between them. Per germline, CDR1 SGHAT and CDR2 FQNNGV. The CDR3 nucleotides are TGTGCCAGCAGCCCAGGAATTAGGGAGCACAATGAGCAGTTCTTC. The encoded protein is CASSPGIREHNEQFF.

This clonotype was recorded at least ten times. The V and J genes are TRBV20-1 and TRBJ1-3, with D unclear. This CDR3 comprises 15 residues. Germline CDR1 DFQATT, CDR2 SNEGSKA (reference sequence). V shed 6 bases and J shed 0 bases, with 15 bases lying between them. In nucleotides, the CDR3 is TGCAGTGCCCCTGCGGACGGGGTCTCTGGAAACACCATATATTTT. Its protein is CSAPADGVSGNTIYF.

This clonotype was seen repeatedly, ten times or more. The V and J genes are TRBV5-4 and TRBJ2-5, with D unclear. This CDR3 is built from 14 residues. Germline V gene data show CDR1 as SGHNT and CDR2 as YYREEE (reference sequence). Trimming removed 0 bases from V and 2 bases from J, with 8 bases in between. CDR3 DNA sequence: TGTGCCAGCAGCTTGGAGCCACTGCAAGAGACCCAGTACTTC. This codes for CASSLEPLQETQYF.

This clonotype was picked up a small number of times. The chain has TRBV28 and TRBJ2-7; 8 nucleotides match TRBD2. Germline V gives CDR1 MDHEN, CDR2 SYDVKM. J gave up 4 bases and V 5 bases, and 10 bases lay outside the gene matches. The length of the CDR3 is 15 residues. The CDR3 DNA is TGTGCCAGCAGTGGAACGGGACTAGTACTGTACGAGCAGTACGTC. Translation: CASSGTGLVLYEQYV.

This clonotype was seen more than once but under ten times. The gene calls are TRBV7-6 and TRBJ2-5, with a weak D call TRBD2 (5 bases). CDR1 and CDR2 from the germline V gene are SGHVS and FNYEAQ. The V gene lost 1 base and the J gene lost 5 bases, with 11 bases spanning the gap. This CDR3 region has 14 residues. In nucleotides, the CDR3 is TGTGCCAGCAGCTTAGTGCAGAGAGGGGAGACCCAGTACTTC. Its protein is CASSLVQRGETQYF.

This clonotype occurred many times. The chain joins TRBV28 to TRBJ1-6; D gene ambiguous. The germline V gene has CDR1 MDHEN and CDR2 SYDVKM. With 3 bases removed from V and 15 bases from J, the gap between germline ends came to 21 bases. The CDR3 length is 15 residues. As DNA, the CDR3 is TGTGCCAGCAGTTTCCGGCTCGAGGGTAGACTATTCCTCCACTTT. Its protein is CASSFRLEGRLFLHF.

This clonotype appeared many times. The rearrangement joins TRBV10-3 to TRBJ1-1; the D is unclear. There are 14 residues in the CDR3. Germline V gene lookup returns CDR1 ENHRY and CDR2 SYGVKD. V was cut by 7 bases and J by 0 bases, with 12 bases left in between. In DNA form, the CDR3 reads TGTGCCATCACTCCCGGACCACTGAACACTGAAGCTTTCTTT. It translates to CAITPGPLNTEAFF.

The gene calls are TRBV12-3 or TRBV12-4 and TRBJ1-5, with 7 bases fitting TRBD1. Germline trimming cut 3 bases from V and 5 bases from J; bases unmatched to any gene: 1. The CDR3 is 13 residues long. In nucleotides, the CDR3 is TGTGCCAGCAGTTTTAGGGGGCATCAGCCCCAGCATTTT. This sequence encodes CASSFRGHQPQHF.

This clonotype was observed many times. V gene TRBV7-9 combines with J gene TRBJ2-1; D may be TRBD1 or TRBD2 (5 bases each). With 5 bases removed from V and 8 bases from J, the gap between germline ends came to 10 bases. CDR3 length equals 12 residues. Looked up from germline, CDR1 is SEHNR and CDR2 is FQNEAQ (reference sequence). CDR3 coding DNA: TGTGCCAGCAGCGAGGGGCCGCATGAGCAGTTCTTC. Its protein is CASSEGPHEQFF.

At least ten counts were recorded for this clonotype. The CDR3 DNA reads TGTGCCAGTAGCCGGACAGCTAGCACAGATACGCAGTATTTT. Protein: CASSRTASTDTQYF. The chain combines TRBV19 with TRBJ2-3; weak D call: TRBD1 (6 bases). The CDR3 contains 14 residues. In germline, CDR1 is LNHDA, CDR2 SQIVND (reference sequence). Between the trimmed V and J ends, which lost 6 bases and 0 bases, there was a span of 10 bases.

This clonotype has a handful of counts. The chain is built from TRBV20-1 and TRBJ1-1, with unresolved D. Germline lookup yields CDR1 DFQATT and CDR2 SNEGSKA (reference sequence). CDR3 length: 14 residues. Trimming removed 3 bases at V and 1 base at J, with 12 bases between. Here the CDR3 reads CSASRQASNTEAFF. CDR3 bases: TGCAGTGCTAGCAGGCAGGCGTCGAACACTGAAGCTTTCTTT.

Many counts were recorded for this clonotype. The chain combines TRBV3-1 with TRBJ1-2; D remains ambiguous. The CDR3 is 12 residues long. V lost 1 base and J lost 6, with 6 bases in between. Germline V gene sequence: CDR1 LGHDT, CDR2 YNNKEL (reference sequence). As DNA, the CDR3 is TGTGCCAGCAGCCAAGGTCCGGATGGCTACACCTTC. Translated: CASSQGPDGYTF. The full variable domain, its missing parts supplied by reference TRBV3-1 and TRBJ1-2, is DTAVSQTPKYLVTQMGNDKSIKCEQNLGHDTMYWYKQDSKKFLKIMFSYNNKELIINETVPNRFSPKSPDKAHLNLHINSLELGDSAVYFCASSQGPDGYTFGSGTRLTVV.

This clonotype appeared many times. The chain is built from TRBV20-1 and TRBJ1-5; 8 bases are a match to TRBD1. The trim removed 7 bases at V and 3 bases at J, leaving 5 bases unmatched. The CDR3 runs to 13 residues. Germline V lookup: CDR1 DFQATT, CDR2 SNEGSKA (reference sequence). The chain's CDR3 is CSGGGQVNQPQHF. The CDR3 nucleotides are TGCAGTGGCGGGGGACAGGTCAATCAGCCCCAGCATTTT.